The 14 T cell receptor beta chains below were found in one sample sequenced in a study of blood T cells in healthy people across ages. Combining a sample-barcoded 5' primer with a J-beta primer mix, a second PCR ran for about 7 to 11 cycles. TCRdb used MiXCR to reprocess the 5' RACE reads, holding one entry per CDR3 protein. The sample lists 750,000 to 850,000 distinct CDR3 sequences; 25% were seen once. The sample also formed part of further work on T cells of mothers and their children.

The material sequenced was blood. These TCRs come from a boy younger than 18 in good health.

This clonotype came up a few times. The rearrangement uses TRBV11-2 and TRBJ2-3, with 8 bases identical to TRBD1. In germline, CDR1 is SGHAT, CDR2 FQNNGV. This CDR3 spans 15 amino acids. V lost 3 bases and J lost 5; bases outside the gene matches: 7. Here the CDR3 DNA reads TGTGCCAGCAGCTTTCGGCCAGGGGGCATAGATACGCAGTATTTT. Translating gives CASSFRPGGIDTQYF.

V usage is TRBV5-6 and J usage is TRBJ2-5; D is undetermined. The J call may be incorrect, as the DNA end agrees better with TRBJ2-1. This CDR3 is built from 15 residues. The germline V gene encodes CDR1 SGHDT and CDR2 YYEEEE. The CDR3, as DNA: TGTGCCAGCACCCCGACCAGTGGGTTCTGGGATGAGCAGTTCTTC. Translating gives CASTPTSGFWDEQFF.

This chain links TRBV2 with TRBJ2-2; D possibly matches TRBD1 or TRBD2 (6 bases each). V dropped 3 bases and J dropped 0 bases, with 11 bases sitting between them. Germline V gives CDR1 SNHLY, CDR2 FYNNEI. The CDR3 covers 16 residues. The CDR3 DNA sequence: TGTGCCAGCAGTGACGAGGGGGGACCGAACACCGGGGAGCTGTTTTTT. Protein product: CASSDEGGPNTGELFF.

This chain joins TRBV7-2 and TRBJ2-5; D unresolved. Looked up from germline, CDR1 is SGHTA and CDR2 is FQGNSA. This CDR3 contains 12 residues. The V gene lost 4 bases and the J gene lost 11 bases, with 14 bases spanning the gap. The CDR3 loop is CASSSRAEGQYF. CDR3 nucleotides: TGTGCCAGCAGCTCCCGAGCCGAAGGGCAGTACTTC.

This clonotype was picked up one time. The V call is TRBV10-3, the J call TRBJ1-6; D remains unclear. Germline CDR1 is ENHRY and CDR2 is SYGVKD. The CDR3 covers 13 residues. Trimming pared 0 bases from V and 9 bases from J, leaving 6 bases between. CDR3 protein: CAISESMSSPLHF. The CDR3, as DNA: TGTGCCATCAGTGAGTCGATGAGTTCACCCCTCCACTTT.

The chain joins TRBV3-1 to TRBJ2-1; D is uncertain. The ends were cut back, 1 base at V and 5 bases at J, with 12 bases in the middle. The CDR3 has 15 amino acids. Looked up from germline, CDR1 is LGHDT and CDR2 is YNNKEL (reference sequence). CDR3 bases: TGTGCCAGCAGCCAAGTGGCACCTGGGCACAATGAGCAGTTCTTC. This codes for CASSQVAPGHNEQFF.

This rearrangement joins TRBV27 to TRBJ2-7; maybe TRBD1 (6 bases). The germline CDR1 and CDR2 sequences are MNHEY and SMNVEV (reference sequence). The CDR3 is 15 amino acids. V dropped 5 bases and J dropped 1 base, with 15 bases sitting between them. CDR3 nucleotide sequence: TGTGCCAGCAGTCCCACGGGACATCCGTCCTACGAGCAGTACTTC. Translation gives CASSPTGHPSYEQYF.

J is TRBJ2-4 and V is TRBV27; no reliable D call. The length of the CDR3 is 14 residues. Germline loops: CDR1 MNHEY, CDR2 SMNVEV (reference sequence). V was pared by 4 bases and J by 3 bases, with 10 bases between. CDR3 nucleotide sequence: TGTGCCAGCAGTTCCCGGAGAGTCAAAAACATTCAGTACTTC. Encoded protein: CASSSRRVKNIQYF.

In this sample, this clonotype turned up a few times. The rearrangement uses TRBV4-1 and TRBJ2-7, with D maybe TRBD1 (6 bases). V was trimmed by 0 bases and J by 6 bases, leaving 15 bases between them. CDR1 and CDR2 from the germline V gene are MGHRA and YSYEKL. CDR3 length: 15 residues. CDR3 protein: CASSQEASARGEQYF. In DNA, the CDR3 is TGCGCCAGCAGCCAAGAGGCTTCGGCCAGGGGCGAGCAGTACTTC.

CDR3 in DNA: TGTGCCAGCAGCCAAGTGACAGGGGGGATCTACGAGCAGTACTTC. As protein: CASSQVTGGIYEQYF. The V and J genes are TRBV3-1 and TRBJ2-5, with TRBD1 identical over 9 bases. Gene TRBJ2-7 matches the end of the DNA better, so the J call may be wrong. The germline gives CDR1 LGHDT, CDR2 YNNKEL (reference sequence). This CDR3 has 15 residues.

The chain joins TRBV5-1 to TRBJ2-3, with 10 bases that match TRBD1. The CDR3 loop spans 20 amino acids. Per germline, CDR1 SGHRS and CDR2 YFSETQ. The junction had 15 bases not matched to a gene; V was cut back by 0 bases and J by 2 bases. The CDR3 DNA follows: TGCGCCAGCAGCTTGGCCGGGACAGGGGCGCTTAGCGGATTCACAGATACGCAGTATTTT. It specifies CASSLAGTGALSGFTDTQYF. Full variable domain (missing parts from reference TRBV5-1 and TRBJ2-3): KAGVTQTPRYLIKTRGQQVTLSCSPISGHRSVSWYQQTPGQGLQFLFEYFSETQRNKGNFPGRFSGRQFSNSRSEMNVSTLELGDSALYLCASSLAGTGALSGFTDTQYFGPGTRLTVL.

The genes are TRBV20-1 and TRBJ2-5, with D perhaps given as TRBD1 or TRBD2 (6 bases each). The CDR3 length is 15 residues. Germline CDR1 DFQATT, CDR2 SNEGSKA (reference sequence). V was cut by 6 bases and J by 5 bases, with 22 bases left in between. CDR3 protein: CSAKGARGREETQYF. CDR3 coding DNA: TGCAGTGCCAAGGGAGCCCGGGGGCGCGAGGAGACCCAGTACTTC.

This clonotype has only a few counts. Given the absence of the conserved phenylalanine or tryptophan at the CDR3 end, a read error is likely. No DNA is shown, since the ends of the CDR3 on it are uncertain; the CDR3 is the one TCRdb lists. The V call is TRBV18, the J call TRBJ2-7; the D segment call TRBD1 is taken from the table without a DNA check. The CDR3 contains 14 residues when both ends are counted. CDR1 and CDR2 from the germline V gene are KGHSH and LQKENI. The CDR3 sequence: CASSPNPSGTGPLL.

This clonotype has only a few counts. This chain joins TRBV7-9 and TRBJ2-3; 12 bases map to TRBD2. Germline trimming cut 2 bases from V and 2 bases from J; bases unmatched to any gene: 5. The CDR3 has 17 amino acids. Germline CDR1 reads SEHNR; CDR2 reads FQNEAQ (reference sequence). CDR3 protein: CASSLRTSGAPTDTQYF. The CDR3 region has the DNA TGTGCCAGCAGCTTAAGGACTAGCGGGGCCCCCACAGATACGCAGTATTTT.